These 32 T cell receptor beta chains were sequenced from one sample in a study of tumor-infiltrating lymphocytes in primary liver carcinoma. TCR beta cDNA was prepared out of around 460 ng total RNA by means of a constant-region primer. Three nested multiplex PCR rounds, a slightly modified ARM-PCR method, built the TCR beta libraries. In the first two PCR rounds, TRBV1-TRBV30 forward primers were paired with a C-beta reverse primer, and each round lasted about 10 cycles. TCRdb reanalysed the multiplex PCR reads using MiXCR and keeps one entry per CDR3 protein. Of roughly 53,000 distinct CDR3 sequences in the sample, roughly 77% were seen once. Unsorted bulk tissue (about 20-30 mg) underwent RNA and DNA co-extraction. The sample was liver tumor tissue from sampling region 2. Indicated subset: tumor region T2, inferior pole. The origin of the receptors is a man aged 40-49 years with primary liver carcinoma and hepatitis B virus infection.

The CDR3 sequence: CASSLIKNQPQHF. In DNA form, the CDR3 reads TGTGCCAGCAGCTTAATTAAGAATCAGCCCCAGCATTTT. The V and J genes are TRBV7-2 and TRBJ1-5, with unresolved D. The V gene's germline CDR1 is SGHTA and CDR2 FQGNSA. Deletions cut 2 bases from V and 4 bases from J, with 6 bases between. The CDR3 extends over 13 amino acids.

The CDR3 loop reads CACTPTGNTEAFF. The CDR3 DNA sequence: TGTGCCTGCACCCCCACTGGGAACACTGAAGCTTTCTTT. The chain joins TRBV12-3 or TRBV12-4 to TRBJ1-1; D unresolved. V lost 11 bases, J lost 1 base, and 14 bases lay in between. The CDR3 is 13 amino acids.

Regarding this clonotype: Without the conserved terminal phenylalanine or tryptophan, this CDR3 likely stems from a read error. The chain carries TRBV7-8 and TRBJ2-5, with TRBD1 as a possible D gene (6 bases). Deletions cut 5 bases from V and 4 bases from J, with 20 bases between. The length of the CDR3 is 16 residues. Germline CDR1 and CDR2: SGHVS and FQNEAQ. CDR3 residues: CASSLDPGQILETQYI. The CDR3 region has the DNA TGTGCCAGCAGCCTAGATCCGGGACAAATATTAGAGACCCAGTACATC.

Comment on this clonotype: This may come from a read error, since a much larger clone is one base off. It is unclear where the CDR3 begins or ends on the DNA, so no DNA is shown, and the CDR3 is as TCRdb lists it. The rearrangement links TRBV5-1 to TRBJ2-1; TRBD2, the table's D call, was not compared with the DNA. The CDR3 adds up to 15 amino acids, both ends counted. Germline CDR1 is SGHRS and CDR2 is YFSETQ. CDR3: CASSPFGGGINEQSF.

CDR3 loop: CSASPLSVESTDTQYF. DNA for the CDR3: TGCAGCGCCAGCCCGCTGTCGGTTGAATCCACAGATACGCAGTATTTT. This rearrangement joins TRBV29-1 to TRBJ2-3; D gene uncertain. CDR3 length: 16 amino acids. Germline V gene lookup returns CDR1 SQVTM and CDR2 ANQGSEA. Trimming pared 7 bases from V and 2 bases from J, leaving 22 bases between.

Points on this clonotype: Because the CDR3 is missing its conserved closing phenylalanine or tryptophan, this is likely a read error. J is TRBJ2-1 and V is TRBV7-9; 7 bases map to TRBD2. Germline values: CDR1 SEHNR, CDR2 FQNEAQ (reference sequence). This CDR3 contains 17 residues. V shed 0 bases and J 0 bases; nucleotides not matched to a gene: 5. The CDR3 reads CASSLALGGSSYNEQFY. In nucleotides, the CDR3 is TGTGCCAGCAGCTTAGCGTTGGGCGGGAGCTCCTACAATGAGCAGTTCTAC.

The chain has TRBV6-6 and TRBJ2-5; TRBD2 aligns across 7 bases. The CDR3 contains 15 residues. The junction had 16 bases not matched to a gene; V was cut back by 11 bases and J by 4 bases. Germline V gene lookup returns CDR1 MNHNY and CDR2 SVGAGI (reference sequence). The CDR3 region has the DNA TGTGCCCGCGAAGGAGGGAGCGGGGCAGGAGAGACCCAGTACTTC. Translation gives CAREGGSGAGETQYF.

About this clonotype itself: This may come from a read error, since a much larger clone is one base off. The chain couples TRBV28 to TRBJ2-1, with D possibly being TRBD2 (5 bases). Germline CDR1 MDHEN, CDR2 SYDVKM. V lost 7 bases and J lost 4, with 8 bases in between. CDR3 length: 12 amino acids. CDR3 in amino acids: CASIQRYNEQFF. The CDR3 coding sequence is TGTGCCAGCATTCAGCGGTACAATGAGCAGTTCTTC.

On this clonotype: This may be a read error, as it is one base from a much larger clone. CDR3 bases: TGTGCCAGCAGTTACATCGGGACGAGCCTTTACACCTTC. It is translated as CASSYIGTSLYTF. The V call is TRBV28, the J call TRBJ1-2; D may be TRBD1 (5 bases). Germline CDR1 MDHEN, CDR2 SYDVKM. The CDR3 runs 13 residues. Trimming left V 4 bases short and J 11 bases short, with 17 bases between.

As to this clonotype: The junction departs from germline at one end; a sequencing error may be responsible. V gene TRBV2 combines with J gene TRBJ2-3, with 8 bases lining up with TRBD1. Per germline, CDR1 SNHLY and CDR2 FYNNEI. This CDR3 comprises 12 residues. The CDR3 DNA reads TGTGCCAGCAAACAGGGGGTAGATATGCAGTATTTT. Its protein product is CASKQGVDMQYF. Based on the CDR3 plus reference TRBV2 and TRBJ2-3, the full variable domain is EPEVTQTPSHQVTQMGQEVILRCVPISNHLYFYWYRQILGQKVEFLVSFYNNEISEKSEIFDDQFSVERPDGSNFTLKIRSTKLEDSAMYFCASKQGVDMQYFGPGTRLTVL.

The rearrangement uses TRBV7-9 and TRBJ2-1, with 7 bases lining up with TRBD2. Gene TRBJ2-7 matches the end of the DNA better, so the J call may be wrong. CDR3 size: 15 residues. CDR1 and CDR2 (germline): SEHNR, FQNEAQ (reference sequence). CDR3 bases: TGTGCCAGCAGCGCTAACGGGGGGAGCTACAATGAGCAGTACTTC. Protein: CASSANGGSYNEQYF.

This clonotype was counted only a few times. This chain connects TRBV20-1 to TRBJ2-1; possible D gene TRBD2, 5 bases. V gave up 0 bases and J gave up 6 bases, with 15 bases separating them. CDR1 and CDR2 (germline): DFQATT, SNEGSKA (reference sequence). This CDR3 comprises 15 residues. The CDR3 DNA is TGCAGTGCTAGAGAACCGGGATCCCTCATCAATGAGCAGTTCTTC. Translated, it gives CSAREPGSLINEQFF.

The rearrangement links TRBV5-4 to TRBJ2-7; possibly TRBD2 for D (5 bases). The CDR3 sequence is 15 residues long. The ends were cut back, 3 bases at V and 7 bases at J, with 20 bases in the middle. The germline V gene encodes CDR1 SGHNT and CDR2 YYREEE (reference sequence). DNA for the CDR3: TGTGCCAGCAGCTGGAGTAGATTAGTCGGGGAGGAGCAGTACTTC. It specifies CASSWSRLVGEEQYF.

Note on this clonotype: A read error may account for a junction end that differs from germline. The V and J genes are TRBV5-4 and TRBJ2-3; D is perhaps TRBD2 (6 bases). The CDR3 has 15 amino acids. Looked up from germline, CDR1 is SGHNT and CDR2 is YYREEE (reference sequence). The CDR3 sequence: CASSLGRERPDMQFF. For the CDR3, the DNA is TGTGCCAGTAGCTTGGGCCGGGAGAGGCCAGATATGCAGTTTTTT.

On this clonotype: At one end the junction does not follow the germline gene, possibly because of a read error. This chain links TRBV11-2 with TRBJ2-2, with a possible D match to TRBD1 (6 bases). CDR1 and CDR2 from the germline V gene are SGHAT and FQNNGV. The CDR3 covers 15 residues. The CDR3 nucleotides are TGTGCCAGCAACTTAGTCGGACGGGACACTGGGGAGCTGTTTTTT. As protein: CASNLVGRDTGELFF. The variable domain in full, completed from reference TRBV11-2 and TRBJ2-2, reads EAGVAQSPRYKIIEKRQSVAFWCNPISGHATLYWYQQILGQGPKLLIQFQNNGVVDDSQLPKDRFSAERLKGVDSTLKIQPAKLEDSAVYLCASNLVGRDTGELFFGEGSRLTVL.

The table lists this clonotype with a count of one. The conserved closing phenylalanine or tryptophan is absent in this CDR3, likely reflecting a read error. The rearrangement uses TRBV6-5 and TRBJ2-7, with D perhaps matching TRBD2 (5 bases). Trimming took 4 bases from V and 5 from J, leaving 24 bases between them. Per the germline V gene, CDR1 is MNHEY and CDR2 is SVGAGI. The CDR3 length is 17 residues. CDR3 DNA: TGTGCCAGCAGTTGCCGGAACATCGGTAGGCGAGGGAACGAGCAGTACTAC. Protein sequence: CASSCRNIGRRGNEQYY.

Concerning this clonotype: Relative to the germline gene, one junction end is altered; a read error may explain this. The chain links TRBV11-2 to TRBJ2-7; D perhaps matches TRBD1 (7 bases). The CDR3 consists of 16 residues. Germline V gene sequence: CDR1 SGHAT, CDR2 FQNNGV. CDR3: CASGLYRDRDSYEQYF. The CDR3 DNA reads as TGTGCCAGCGGCTTGTACCGCGACAGGGACTCCTATGAGCAGTACTTC.

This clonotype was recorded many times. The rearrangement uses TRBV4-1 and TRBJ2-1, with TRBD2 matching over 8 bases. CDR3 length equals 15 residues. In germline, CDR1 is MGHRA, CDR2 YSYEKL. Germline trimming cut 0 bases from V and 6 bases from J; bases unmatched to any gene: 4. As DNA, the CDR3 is TGCGCCAGCAGCCAAGATTCGGGAGGGACCAATGAGCAGTTCTTC. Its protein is CASSQDSGGTNEQFF.

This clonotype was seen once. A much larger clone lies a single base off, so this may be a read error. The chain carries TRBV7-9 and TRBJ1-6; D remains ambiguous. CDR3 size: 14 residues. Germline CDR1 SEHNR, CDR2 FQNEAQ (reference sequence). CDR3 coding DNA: TGTGCCAGCAGCTTAGAACAGTATAATTCACCCTTCCACTTT. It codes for CASSLEQYNSPFHF.

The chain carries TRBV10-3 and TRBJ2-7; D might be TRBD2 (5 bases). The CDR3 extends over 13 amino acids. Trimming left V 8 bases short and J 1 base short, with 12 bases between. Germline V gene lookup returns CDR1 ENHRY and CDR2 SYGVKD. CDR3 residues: CAIGESGSYEQYF. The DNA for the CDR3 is TGTGCCATCGGCGAGTCGGGGTCCTACGAGCAGTACTTC.

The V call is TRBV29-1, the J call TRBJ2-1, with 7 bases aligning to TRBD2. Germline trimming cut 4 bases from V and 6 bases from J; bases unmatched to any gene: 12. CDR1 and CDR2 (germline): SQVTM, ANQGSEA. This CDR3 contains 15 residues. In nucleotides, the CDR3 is TGCAGCGTTGTGACAGCGGGATGGCCAGGCAATGAGCAGTTCTTC. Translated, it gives CSVVTAGWPGNEQFF.

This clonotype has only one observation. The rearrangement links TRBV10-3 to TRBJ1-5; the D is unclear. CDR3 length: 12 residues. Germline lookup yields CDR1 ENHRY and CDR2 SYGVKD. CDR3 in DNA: TGTGTCACCTCGACGGAGCGTCGGCCCCAGCATTTT. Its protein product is CVTSTERRPQHF.

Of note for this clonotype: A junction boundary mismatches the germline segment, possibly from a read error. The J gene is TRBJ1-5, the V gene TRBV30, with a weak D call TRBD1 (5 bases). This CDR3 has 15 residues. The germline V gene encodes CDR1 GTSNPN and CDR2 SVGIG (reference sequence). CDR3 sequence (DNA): TGTGTCTGGAGTGTAATGGGACGGCTCGATCAGCCCCAGCATTTT. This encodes CVWSVMGRLDQPQHF. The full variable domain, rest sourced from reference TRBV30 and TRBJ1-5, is SQTIHQWPATLVQPVGSPLSLECTVEGTSNPNLYWYRQAAGRGLQLLFYSVGIGQISSEVPQNLSASRPQDRQFILSSKKLLLSDSGFYLCVWSVMGRLDQPQHFGDGTRLSIL.

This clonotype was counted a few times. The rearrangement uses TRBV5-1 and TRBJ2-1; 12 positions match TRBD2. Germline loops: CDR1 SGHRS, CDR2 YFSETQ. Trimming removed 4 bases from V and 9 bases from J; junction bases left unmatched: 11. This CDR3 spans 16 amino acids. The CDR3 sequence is CASSPLTSGRLGEQFF. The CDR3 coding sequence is TGCGCCAGCAGCCCTTTGACTAGCGGGAGACTGGGTGAGCAGTTCTTC.

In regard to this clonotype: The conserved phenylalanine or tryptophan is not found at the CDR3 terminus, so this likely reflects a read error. CDR3 bases: TGTGCCAGCAGCTTTCCTCGACTAGCGGGAGAACCCTATAATAAGCAGTTCCTC. As protein: CASSFPRLAGEPYNKQFL. The chain recombines TRBV11-2 with TRBJ2-1; 12 nucleotides agree with TRBD2. The CDR3 has 18 amino acids. Germline V CDR1 and CDR2: SGHAT, FQNNGV. Trimming removed 3 bases from V and 11 bases from J; junction bases left unmatched: 17.

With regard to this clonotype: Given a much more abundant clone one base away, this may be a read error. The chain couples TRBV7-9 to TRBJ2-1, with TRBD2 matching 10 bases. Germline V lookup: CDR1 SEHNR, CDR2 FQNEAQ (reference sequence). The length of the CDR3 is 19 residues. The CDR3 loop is CACSAPMGGLADFGNEQFF. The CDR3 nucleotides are TGTGCCTGCAGCGCCCCAATGGGAGGACTAGCGGACTTCGGGAATGAGCAGTTCTTC.

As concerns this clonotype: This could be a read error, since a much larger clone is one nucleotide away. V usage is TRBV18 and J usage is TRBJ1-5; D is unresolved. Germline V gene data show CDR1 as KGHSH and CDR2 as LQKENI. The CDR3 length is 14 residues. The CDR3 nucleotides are TGTGCCAGCTCACCACCGGCTAGCAATCAGCCCCAGCGTTTT. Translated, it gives CASSPPASNQPQRF.

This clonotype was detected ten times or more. The CDR3 is CASSLAGGRTDTQYF. In DNA, the CDR3 is TGCGCCAGCAGCTTAGCGGGAGGGCGCACAGATACGCAGTATTTT. The V and J genes are TRBV5-1 and TRBJ2-3, with 10 bases aligning to TRBD2. The V gene's germline CDR1 is SGHRS and CDR2 YFSETQ. The CDR3 has 15 residues. The J segment lost 1 base and the V segment lost 2 bases, leaving 1 base of the junction unmatched.

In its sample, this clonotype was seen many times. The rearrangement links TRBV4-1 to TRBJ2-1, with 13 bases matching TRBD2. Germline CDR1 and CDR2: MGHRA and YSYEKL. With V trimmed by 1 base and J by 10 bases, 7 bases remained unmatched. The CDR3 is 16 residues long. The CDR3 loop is CASSQVLRLAGGEQFF. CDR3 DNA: TGCGCCAGCAGCCAAGTTTTGCGACTAGCGGGAGGAGAGCAGTTCTTC.

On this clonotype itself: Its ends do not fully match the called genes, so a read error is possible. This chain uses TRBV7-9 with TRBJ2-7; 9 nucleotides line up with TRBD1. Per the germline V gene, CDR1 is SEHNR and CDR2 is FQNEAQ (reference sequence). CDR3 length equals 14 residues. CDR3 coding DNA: TGCGCCAGTAGCTTCACAGGGGGCGAGTACGAGCAGTACTTC. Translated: CASSFTGGEYEQYF.

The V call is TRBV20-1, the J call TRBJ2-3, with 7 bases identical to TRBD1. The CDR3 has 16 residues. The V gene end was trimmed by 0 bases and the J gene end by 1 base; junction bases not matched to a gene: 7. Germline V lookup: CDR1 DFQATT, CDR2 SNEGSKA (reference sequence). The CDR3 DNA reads TGCAGTGCTAGAGATCAAAGGACAGGCGGCACAGATACGCAGTATTTT. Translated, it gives CSARDQRTGGTDTQYF.

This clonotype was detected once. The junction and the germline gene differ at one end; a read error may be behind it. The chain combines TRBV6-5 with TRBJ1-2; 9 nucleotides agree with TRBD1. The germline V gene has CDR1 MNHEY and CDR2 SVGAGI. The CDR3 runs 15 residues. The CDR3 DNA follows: TGTGCCAACAGTCGCGTACAGGGGGCTAGCCATGGCTACACCTTC. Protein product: CANSRVQGASHGYTF.